This T cell receptor beta chain was obtained from a study of OX40 agonist ivuxolimab in advanced cancers. The wider study: Patients undergoing dose escalation presented with hepatocellular carcinoma, melanoma, renal cell or head and neck cancer. General study points: The authors did not determine the antigen specificity of the expanded peripheral T cells. Both CD4+ and CD8+ T cell populations in blood had undergone clonal expansion by week 6 at 0.1 to 3.0 mg/kg.

A word on this clone: Its antigen is not identified.

The CDR3 length is 18 residues. J lost 4 bases, V lost 3 bases, and 18 bases had no gene match. Looked up from germline, CDR1 is SGHDT and CDR2 is YYEEEE. The protocol was immunoSEQ multiplex PCR, while the TCRdb copy is restricted to in-frame clones and leaves out a portion. Of some 44,000 clones detected, 80% appear once; the ten largest clones hold 5% to 6%. The sequence was obtained from an adult with an advanced solid tumor such as melanoma, head and neck, liver or kidney cancer. The sequencing here drew on CD4+ or CD8+ T cells sorted from blood, taken in a trial of the OX40 agonist ivuxolimab. The V gene is TRBV5-6, the J gene TRBJ2-5; the match to TRBD2 covers 7 bases. CDR3 sequence: CASSSSGWEREGRETQYF. CDR3 DNA: TGTGCCAGCAGCTCATCCGGATGGGAGAGGGAGGGCCGAGAGACCCAGTACTTC.